This T cell receptor beta chain was captured by sequencing in a study of blood T cell repertoires in COVID-19. Method: immunoSEQ multiplex PCR; TCRdb's copy keeps in-frame clones and lacks some. Found here are some 170,000 clones, 87% of them singletons; the top ten hold about 1.4%. Sequencing was done on a sample of peripheral blood. This TCR was recovered from a woman in her forties or fifties with acute or convalescent COVID-19.

As DNA, the CDR3 is TGCGCCAGCAGCTTGGTGTTTCGGGGGGGAGTCAATGAGCAGTTCTTC. Residues: CASSLVFRGGVNEQFF. The chain carries TRBV5-1 and TRBJ2-1; 8 bases agree with TRBD2. The CDR3 loop spans 16 amino acids. Germline CDR1 SGHRS, CDR2 YFSETQ. V lost 0 bases to trimming and J lost 6 bases; unmatched junction nucleotides: 8.